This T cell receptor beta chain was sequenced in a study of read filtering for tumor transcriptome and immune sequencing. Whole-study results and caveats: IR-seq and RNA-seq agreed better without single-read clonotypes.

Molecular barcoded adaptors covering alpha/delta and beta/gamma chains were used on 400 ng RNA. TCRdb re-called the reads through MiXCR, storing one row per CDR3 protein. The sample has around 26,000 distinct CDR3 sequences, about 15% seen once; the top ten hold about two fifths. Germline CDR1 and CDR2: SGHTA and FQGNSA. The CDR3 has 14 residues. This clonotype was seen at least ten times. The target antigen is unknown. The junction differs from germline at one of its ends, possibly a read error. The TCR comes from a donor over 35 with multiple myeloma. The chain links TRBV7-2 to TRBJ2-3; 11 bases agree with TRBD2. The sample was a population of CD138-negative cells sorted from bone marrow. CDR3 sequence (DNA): TGTGCCAGCAGTTTAGCGGGAGGGCCTCCGGCGCAGTATTTT. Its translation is CASSLAGGPPAQYF.